The 9 T cell receptor beta chains given below trace back to one sample, sequenced in a study of Ad26.COV2.S vaccination and SARS-CoV-2 variants. The sample's treatment: 15 to 20 received Ad26.COV2.S at low or high dose, single or two shots; several received placebo; per-sample allocation not given. The samples date from day 63 after the first vaccine or placebo injection. Here immunoSEQ multiplex PCR was the method, and the copy in TCRdb shows in-frame clones only, minus some. The sample has 300,000 to 350,000 clones, approximately 90% seen once. The input for sequencing was peripheral blood, taken in a trial of Ad26.COV2.S vaccine versus placebo. These TCRs come from a person between 18 and 65 years old who received the Ad26.COV2.S COVID-19 vaccine or a placebo.

The gene calls are TRBV19 and TRBJ1-1; D gene unclear. Trimming pared 0 bases from V and 3 bases from J, leaving 11 bases between. The germline V gene has CDR1 LNHDA and CDR2 SQIVND (reference sequence). The CDR3 consists of 15 residues. The CDR3, as DNA: TGTGCCAGTAGTATAGATCTAGAGGGCCACACTGAAGCTTTCTTT. Its protein is CASSIDLEGHTEAFF.

The genes are TRBV6-1 and TRBJ1-6; D uncertain. Germline CDR1 and CDR2: MNHNS and SASEGT. This CDR3 spans 14 amino acids. V dropped 2 bases and J dropped 12 bases, with 14 bases sitting between them. The CDR3 region has the DNA TGTGCCAGCAGTGAAACCTGGGATTCAAAACCCCTCCACTTT. Translating it yields CASSETWDSKPLHF.

The rearrangement uses TRBV11-2 and TRBJ2-4; D might be TRBD1 (6 bases). Germline V gene lookup returns CDR1 SGHAT and CDR2 FQNNGV. Trimming removed 5 bases from V and 0 bases from J, with 11 bases in between. CDR3 length: 15 residues. CDR3 loop: CASSLGQTAKNIQYF. The CDR3 DNA is TGTGCCAGCAGCCTCGGACAGACAGCCAAAAACATTCAGTACTTC. The whole variable domain, remainder taken from reference TRBV11-2 and TRBJ2-4, is EAGVAQSPRYKIIEKRQSVAFWCNPISGHATLYWYQQILGQGPKLLIQFQNNGVVDDSQLPKDRFSAERLKGVDSTLKIQPAKLEDSAVYLCASSLGQTAKNIQYFGAGTRLSVL.

The rearrangement links TRBV11-2 to TRBJ2-4; the D call may be TRBD1 or TRBD2 (5 bases each). V shed 1 base and J shed 1 base, with 8 bases lying between them. The length of the CDR3 is 15 residues. The germline CDR1 and CDR2 sequences are SGHAT and FQNNGV. The CDR3 DNA is TGTGCCAGCAGCTTAGCAGGGACCGCCAAAAACATTCAGTACTTC. This encodes CASSLAGTAKNIQYF. Full variable domain (rest looked up from reference TRBV11-2 and TRBJ2-4): EAGVAQSPRYKIIEKRQSVAFWCNPISGHATLYWYQQILGQGPKLLIQFQNNGVVDDSQLPKDRFSAERLKGVDSTLKIQPAKLEDSAVYLCASSLAGTAKNIQYFGAGTRLSVL.

Comment on this clone: Different DNA sequences within this sample yield the same CDR3. The rearrangement uses TRBV15 and TRBJ2-3; the D is unclear. Germline V CDR1 and CDR2: LNHNV, YYDKDF (reference sequence). CDR3 length equals 15 residues. V gave up 3 bases and J gave up 0 bases, with 10 bases separating them. CDR3 in DNA: TGTGCCACCAGCAGGGACCTTTTTAGCACAGATACGCAGTATTTT. This codes for CATSRDLFSTDTQYF. Complete variable domain (other parts from reference TRBV15 and TRBJ2-3): DAMVIQNPRYQVTQFGKPVTLSCSQTLNHNVMYWYQQKSSQAPKLLFHYYDKDFNNEADTPDNFQSRRPNTSFCFLDIRSPGLGDTAMYLCATSRDLFSTDTQYFGPGTRLTVL.

This chain links TRBV13 with TRBJ2-6; 7 bases fit TRBD1. J gave up 2 bases and V 5 bases, and 12 bases lay outside the gene matches. Looked up from germline, CDR1 is PRHDT and CDR2 is FYEKMQ (reference sequence). The CDR3 consists of 18 residues. The CDR3 DNA reads as TGTGCCAGCAGCGCAGGTTACAGGGGAACCCCTGGGGCCAACGTCCTGACTTTC. Its protein is CASSAGYRGTPGANVLTF. The variable domain in full, with the rest retrieved from reference TRBV13 and TRBJ2-6, is AAGVIQSPRHLIKEKRETATLKCYPIPRHDTVYWYQQGPGQDPQFLISFYEKMQSDKGSIPDRFSAQQFSDYHSELNMSSLELGDSALYFCASSAGYRGTPGANVLTFGAGSRLTVL.

The V call is TRBV4-1, the J call TRBJ1-2; 9 bases are shared with TRBD1. The ends lost 4 bases at V and 6 bases at J; junction bases unmatched: 12. CDR3 length: 16 amino acids. Germline CDR1 MGHRA, CDR2 YSYEKL. The DNA of the CDR3 is TGCGCCAGCAGCCCTCAACCGGGACAGGGACGGAATGGCTACACCTTC. Translation: CASSPQPGQGRNGYTF.

The J gene is TRBJ2-7, the V gene TRBV4-3; 9 bases match TRBD2. J lost 6 bases, V lost 0 bases, and 9 bases had no gene match. Germline V gene sequence: CDR1 LGHNA, CDR2 YSLEER. The CDR3 spans 16 residues. CDR3 sequence: CASSQDLASGESEQYF. The DNA of the CDR3 is TGCGCCAGCAGCCAAGATCTGGCTAGCGGGGAGAGCGAGCAGTACTTC.

The chain carries TRBV11-2 and TRBJ2-5; D might be TRBD2 (5 bases). The V gene's germline CDR1 is SGHAT and CDR2 FQNNGV. Trimming cost V 2 bases and J 6 bases, with 13 bases left between them. The CDR3 covers 14 residues. This CDR3 reads CASSLNGIEQTQYF. In DNA form, the CDR3 reads TGTGCCAGCAGCTTAAACGGGATAGAGCAGACCCAGTACTTC.